Below, 31 T cell receptor beta chains from the same sample are listed, as sequenced in a study of control samples from healthy donors and cancer patients. Repertoires were generated with immunoSEQ multiplex PCR, while TCRdb's copy carries only in-frame clones and drops some. The sample carries 390,000 or so clones, about nine tenths recorded once. The sample consisted of PBMCs. These receptor sequences come from a man aged 35 to 55 with head and neck cancer.

CDR3 protein: CASSQDHNQPQHF. The CDR3 DNA reads TGCGCCAGCAGCCAAGATCATAATCAGCCCCAGCATTTT. The V gene is TRBV4-3, the J gene TRBJ1-5; D unclear. CDR3 length equals 13 residues. The germline CDR1 and CDR2 sequences are LGHNA and YSLEER. V was trimmed by 0 bases and J by 4 bases, leaving 4 bases between them.

The chain recombines TRBV19 with TRBJ2-2, with TRBD2 matching 9 bases. Germline CDR1 and CDR2: LNHDA and SQIVND (reference sequence). This CDR3 region has 17 residues. Trimming removed 3 bases from V and 3 bases from J; junction bases left unmatched: 8. CDR3 loop: CASSMRAGGPDTGELFF. The DNA for the CDR3 is TGTGCCAGTAGTATGAGGGCGGGAGGGCCCGACACCGGGGAGCTGTTTTTT.

The chain links TRBV21-1 to TRBJ1-2; TRBD1, as called in the table, went unchecked against the DNA. TRBV21-1 is a listed pseudogene. CDR3 length equals 15 residues. The CDR3 DNA reads as TGTGCCAGCAGCAAAGGTCCGGGACACGACTATGGCTACACCTTC. Translated: CASSKGPGHDYGYTF.

The genes are TRBV25-1 and TRBJ1-4; 7 positions match TRBD1. V shed 5 bases and J 8 bases; nucleotides not matched to a gene: 11. The CDR3 covers 15 residues. Per germline, CDR1 MGHDK and CDR2 SYGVNS. The CDR3, as DNA: TGTGCCAGCAGTACTCCGGGACAGTCCCAAGAAAAACTGTTTTTT. Translating gives CASSTPGQSQEKLFF.

The rearrangement links TRBV7-2 to TRBJ2-5; perhaps D is TRBD1 or TRBD2 (5 bases each). The V end was cut by 1 base, the J end by 5 bases, with 11 bases between. The CDR3 is made up of 14 amino acids. Germline CDR1 reads SGHTA; CDR2 reads FQGNSA. In DNA, the CDR3 is TGTGCCAGCAGCTTAGGGGACGACACGGAGACCCAGTACTTC. Translated, it gives CASSLGDDTETQYF. Full variable domain (missing parts from reference TRBV7-2 and TRBJ2-5): GAGVSQSPSNKVTEKGKDVELRCDPISGHTALYWYRQSLGQGLEFLIYFQGNSAPDKSGLPSDRFSAERTGGSVSTLTIQRTQQEDSAVYLCASSLGDDTETQYFGPGTRLLVL.

The CDR3: CASMGRQADNSPLHF. As DNA, the CDR3 is TGTGCCAGTATGGGAAGACAGGCCGATAATTCACCCCTCCACTTT. This sequence joins TRBV6-4 and TRBJ1-6, with TRBD1 as a possible D gene (6 bases). Trimming removed 9 bases at V and 5 bases at J, with 17 bases between. In germline, CDR1 is MRHNA, CDR2 SNTAGT. The CDR3 runs to 15 residues.

The chain carries TRBV7-2 and TRBJ1-2, with D uncertain. From germline, CDR1 is SGHTA and CDR2 FQGNSA. The CDR3 covers 13 residues. Trimming left V 1 base short and J 8 bases short, with 11 bases between. The CDR3 nucleotides are TGTGCCAGCAGCTTAGTTGGGGTCGGAGGCTACACCTTC. Residues: CASSLVGVGGYTF. Complete variable domain (other parts from reference TRBV7-2 and TRBJ1-2): GAGVSQSPSNKVTEKGKDVELRCDPISGHTALYWYRQSLGQGLEFLIYFQGNSAPDKSGLPSDRFSAERTGGSVSTLTIQRTQQEDSAVYLCASSLVGVGGYTFGSGTRLTVV.

This clone was counted only a few times. V and J are TRBV28 and TRBJ1-1; 7 bases map to TRBD1. This CDR3 has 15 residues. The germline gives CDR1 MDHEN, CDR2 SYDVKM. With V trimmed by 7 bases and J by 1 base, 9 bases remained unmatched. CDR3 region: CASTIPGQTNTEAFF. The CDR3 bases are TGTGCCAGCACCATACCGGGACAGACGAACACTGAAGCTTTCTTT.

This chain uses TRBV6-5 with TRBJ2-1, with D possibly called TRBD1 or TRBD2 (5 bases each). Trimming removed 6 bases at V and 2 bases at J, with 14 bases between. Germline V gene data show CDR1 as MNHEY and CDR2 as SVGAGI. The length of the CDR3 is 15 residues. CDR3 region: CASSYRDQAYNEQFF. The CDR3 nucleotides are TGTGCCAGCAGCTACCGGGACCAGGCCTACAATGAGCAGTTCTTC.

The chain is built from TRBV3-1 (or the pseudogene TRBV3-2) and TRBJ1-2; TRBD1 aligns across 7 bases. The CDR3 totals 12 residues. Trimming cost V 4 bases and J 7 bases; bases outside gene matches: 3. Germline loops: CDR1 LGHDT, CDR2 YNNKEL (reference sequence). CDR3 protein: CASSLTGSGYTF. CDR3 nucleotides: TGTGCCAGCAGCCTGACAGGGAGTGGCTACACCTTC.

This chain links TRBV7-9 with TRBJ2-5, with a weak D call TRBD2 (5 bases). Trimming left V 5 bases short and J 0 bases short, with 19 bases between. The CDR3 spans 17 residues. Germline V gives CDR1 SEHNR, CDR2 FQNEAQ (reference sequence). The DNA of the CDR3 is TGTGCCAGCAGCCCGGAATTGGGTGGGGAGTACCAAGAGACCCAGTACTTC. Encoded protein: CASSPELGGEYQETQYF.

This sequence joins TRBV28 and TRBJ2-2; D might be TRBD1 or TRBD2, each matching 6 bases. CDR1 is MDHEN and CDR2 is SYDVKM in the germline V gene. Trimming removed 7 bases from V and 6 bases from J, with 27 bases in between. This CDR3 has 18 amino acids. The CDR3 nucleotides read TGTGCCAGCATCCTAGGAGGGGGATTGAGGATGCGGTCCGGGGAGCTGTTTTTT. Its translation is CASILGGGLRMRSGELFF.

The V gene is TRBV6-6, the J gene TRBJ1-5; D is perhaps TRBD1 (5 bases). The V end was cut by 2 bases, the J end by 2 bases, with 13 bases between. Germline-derived CDR1 and CDR2 are MNHNY and SVGAGI (reference sequence). The CDR3 loop spans 16 amino acids. CDR3: CASSYPPDSGNQPQHF. The CDR3 DNA sequence: TGTGCCAGCAGTTACCCTCCCGACAGCGGCAATCAGCCCCAGCATTTT.

This clone occurred once. The rearrangement links TRBV30 to TRBJ1-2; no definite D call. Germline CDR1 GTSNPN, CDR2 SVGIG (reference sequence). V was shortened by 1 base and J by 0 bases, with 6 bases between the two germline ends. CDR3 length: 13 amino acids. CDR3 nucleotides: TGTGCCTGGAGTGCCGCCGCTAACTATGGCTACACCTTC. Protein: CAWSAAANYGYTF.

The sample holds one count of this clone. V is TRBV9 and J is TRBJ1-1; D is possibly TRBD1 (5 bases). The V end lost 0 bases, the J end lost 6 bases, and 15 bases lay between the germline ends. The CDR3 consists of 15 residues. Germline V gene sequence: CDR1 SGDLS, CDR2 YYNGEE. This chain's CDR3 is CASSVDPGAEPEAFF. For the CDR3, the DNA is TGTGCCAGCAGCGTAGATCCTGGGGCGGAACCTGAAGCTTTCTTT.

Only one count was recorded for this clone. The genes are TRBV5-5 and TRBJ1-6; TRBD1 agrees at 11 bases. There are 15 residues in the CDR3. V shed 0 bases, J shed 12 bases, and the junction held 5 bases outside the gene matches. CDR1 is SGHKS and CDR2 is YYEKEE in the germline V gene (reference sequence). CDR3 loop: CASSLVGQGVLPLHF. The CDR3 coding sequence is TGTGCCAGCAGCTTGGTGGGACAGGGGGTTTTACCCCTCCACTTT.

The J gene is TRBJ1-2, the V gene TRBV2; tentative D call: TRBD1 (5 bases). V was pared by 3 bases and J by 8 bases, with 13 bases between. Germline V gives CDR1 SNHLY, CDR2 FYNNEI. The CDR3 runs 13 residues. In DNA, the CDR3 is TGTGCCAGCAGTGAGGGCAGGGAGGGGGGCTACACCTTC. Translation gives CASSEGREGGYTF.

The gene calls are TRBV6-5 and TRBJ1-5; D not certain. V lost 4 bases, J lost 5 bases, and 9 bases lay in between. This CDR3 comprises 13 residues. Germline CDR1 is MNHEY and CDR2 is SVGAGI. This CDR3 reads CASSFGRDQPQHF. In DNA, the CDR3 is TGTGCCAGCAGTTTTGGGAGGGATCAGCCCCAGCATTTT.

The chain employs TRBV27 and TRBJ1-2; perhaps TRBD1 as D (5 bases). The V gene's germline CDR1 is MNHEY and CDR2 SMNVEV (reference sequence). CDR3 length equals 15 residues. V lost 10 bases to trimming and J lost 5 bases, with 23 bases between them. The CDR3 DNA follows: TGTGCCACTTCACCCCAAACGGACATCTTATATGGCTACACCTTC. Encoded protein: CATSPQTDILYGYTF.

The chain joins TRBV29-1 to TRBJ1-4, with 8 nucleotides matching TRBD1. Germline CDR1 reads SQVTM; CDR2 reads ANQGSEA. CDR3 length: 14 residues. V lost 4 bases to trimming and J lost 5 bases; unmatched junction nucleotides: 6. The CDR3 is CSVAGTGWNEKLFF. CDR3 coding DNA: TGCAGCGTTGCGGGGACAGGCTGGAATGAAAAACTGTTTTTT. The variable domain in full, completed from reference TRBV29-1 and TRBJ1-4, reads SAVISQKPSRDICQRGTSLTIQCQVDSQVTMMFWYRQQPGQSLTLIATANQGSEATYESGFVIDKFPISRPNLTFSTLTVSNMSPEDSSIYLCSVAGTGWNEKLFFGSGTQLSVL.

This clone was observed once. The chain combines TRBV21-1 with TRBJ1-2; TRBD1, the table's D call, was not compared with the DNA. TRBV21-1 is shown as a pseudogene. The CDR3 totals 14 residues. In DNA form, the CDR3 reads TGTGCCAGCAGCAAAGCGCTTAGGGGGTATGGCTACACCTTC. The encoded protein is CASSKALRGYGYTF.

V and J are TRBV7-2 and TRBJ2-7; TRBD2 matches 14 bases. The V and J ends lost 1 base and 10 bases, in that order; junction bases with no gene match: 6. This CDR3 comprises 15 residues. Germline V CDR1 and CDR2: SGHTA, FQGNSA. As DNA, the CDR3 is TGTGCCAGCAGCTTAGGGACTAGCGGGGGGATAGAACAGTACTTC. As protein: CASSLGTSGGIEQYF. Looking up the rest from reference TRBV7-2 and TRBJ2-7 gives the full variable domain: GAGVSQSPSNKVTEKGKDVELRCDPISGHTALYWYRQSLGQGLEFLIYFQGNSAPDKSGLPSDRFSAERTGGSVSTLTIQRTQQEDSAVYLCASSLGTSGGIEQYFGPGTRLTVT.

The chain combines TRBV5-1 with TRBJ2-3; D is unresolved. The CDR3 runs 18 residues. Germline CDR1 SGHRS, CDR2 YFSETQ. Trimming took off 0 bases at V and 5 bases at J, with 22 bases between the two ends. The DNA of the CDR3 is TGCGCCAGCAGCTTGGATGCTTATACGGGTTTACAAGGAGATACGCAGTATTTT. Translating gives CASSLDAYTGLQGDTQYF.

This chain connects TRBV5-6 to TRBJ1-2; the D gene is possibly TRBD1 (5 bases). Per germline, CDR1 SGHDT and CDR2 YYEEEE. The CDR3 runs to 14 residues. The V end lost 1 base, the J end lost 8 bases, and 15 bases lay between the germline ends. In DNA form, the CDR3 reads TGTGCCAGCAGCTTGATAGGGGTAAATCACGGCTACACCTTC. It codes for CASSLIGVNHGYTF.

The CDR3 nucleotides are TGTGCCACCAGTGATCGGGACGGATACAATCAGCCCCAGCATTTT. This translates into CATSDRDGYNQPQHF. The chain recombines TRBV24-1 with TRBJ1-5; possibly TRBD1 for D (5 bases). The germline V gene encodes CDR1 KGHDR and CDR2 SFDVKD. Trimming removed 3 bases from V and 3 bases from J, with 11 bases in between. CDR3 length equals 15 residues.

V is TRBV7-2 and J is TRBJ2-7, with 9 bases identical to TRBD2. Germline CDR1 reads SGHTA; CDR2 reads FQGNSA. After removal of 0 bases from V and 6 bases from J, the junction contained 9 bases not matched to a gene. The CDR3 extends over 16 amino acids. DNA for the CDR3: TGTGCCAGCAGCTTAGCGGGTAGCGGGAGTTTCCGCGAGCAGTACTTC. Its translation: CASSLAGSGSFREQYF.

A note on this clone: Other nucleotide sequences from this sample produce the same CDR3. The chain couples TRBV27 to TRBJ1-5; D gene unclear. Looked up from germline, CDR1 is MNHEY and CDR2 is SMNVEV (reference sequence). CDR3 length: 14 amino acids. V lost 3 bases and J 2 bases, leaving 8 bases between the germline ends. The CDR3 sequence is CASSLEGGNQPQHF. The DNA for the CDR3 is TGTGCCAGCAGTTTGGAGGGCGGCAATCAGCCCCAGCATTTT.

V and J are TRBV10-1 and TRBJ1-3; TRBD1 aligns across 7 bases. There are 14 residues in the CDR3. The germline V gene encodes CDR1 WNHNN and CDR2 SYGVQD (reference sequence). Losses at the gene ends were 5 bases for V and 4 bases for J; bases not matched to a gene: 5. This CDR3 reads CASSYGTDGNTIYF. For the CDR3, the DNA is TGCGCCAGCAGTTACGGGACAGACGGAAACACCATATATTTT.

In this sample, this clone turned up once. The chain employs TRBV28 and TRBJ1-5, with D hard to call. Trimming removed 5 bases from V and 0 bases from J, with 20 bases in between. The CDR3 loop spans 18 amino acids. CDR1 is MDHEN and CDR2 is SYDVKM in the germline V gene. This chain's CDR3 is CASSPPSRPPYSNQPQHF. DNA for the CDR3: TGTGCCAGCAGTCCCCCGAGTAGGCCTCCATATAGCAATCAGCCCCAGCATTTT.

This clone was recorded once. The V call is TRBV29-1, the J call TRBJ2-1; D is unclear. This CDR3 is 11 amino acids long. From germline, CDR1 is SQVTM and CDR2 ANQGSEA. Trimming shortened V by 4 bases and J by 9 bases, and 10 bases separated the two germline ends. The DNA of the CDR3 is TGCAGCGTTGGGGCGGTGGGTGAGCAGTTCTTC. Its protein is CSVGAVGEQFF.

This chain connects TRBV20-1 to TRBJ2-5; D unclear. The V end was cut by 6 bases, the J end by 5 bases, with 7 bases between. There are 10 residues in the CDR3. From germline, CDR1 is DFQATT and CDR2 SNEGSKA (reference sequence). CDR3 DNA sequence: TGCAGTGCGCCGAGGGAGACCCAGTACTTC. This encodes CSAPRETQYF.